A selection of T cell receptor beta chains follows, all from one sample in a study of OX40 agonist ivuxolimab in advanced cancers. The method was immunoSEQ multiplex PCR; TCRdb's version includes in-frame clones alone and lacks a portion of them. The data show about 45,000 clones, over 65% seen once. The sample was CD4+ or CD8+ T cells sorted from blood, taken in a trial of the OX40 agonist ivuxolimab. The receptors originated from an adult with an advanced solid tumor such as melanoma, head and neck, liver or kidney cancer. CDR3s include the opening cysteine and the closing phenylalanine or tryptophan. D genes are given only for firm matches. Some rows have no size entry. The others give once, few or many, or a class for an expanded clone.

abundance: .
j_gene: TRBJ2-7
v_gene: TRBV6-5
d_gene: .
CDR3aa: CASSNRAGYEQYF
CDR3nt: TGTGCCAGCAGTAACAGGGCCGGGTACGAGCAGTACTTC

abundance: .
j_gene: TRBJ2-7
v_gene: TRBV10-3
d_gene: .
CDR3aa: CAISDRGVSYEQYF
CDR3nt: TGTGCCATCAGTGACAGGGGTGTGTCCTACGAGCAGTACTTC

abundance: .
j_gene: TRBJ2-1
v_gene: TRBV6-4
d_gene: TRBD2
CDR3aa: CASSELAGSYNEQFF
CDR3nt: TGTGCCAGCAGTGAACTAGCGGGCTCCTACAATGAGCAGTTCTTC

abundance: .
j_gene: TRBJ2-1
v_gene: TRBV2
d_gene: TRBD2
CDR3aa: CASSDFLPTSGGPSSYNEQFF
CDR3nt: TGTGCCAGCAGTGATTTCCTCCCTACTAGCGGGGGGCCGAGCTCCTACAATGAGCAGTTCTTC

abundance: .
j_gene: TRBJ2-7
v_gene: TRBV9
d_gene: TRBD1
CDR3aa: CASSVGGQGWYEQYF
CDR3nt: TGTGCCAGCAGCGTGGGGGGACAGGGGTGGTACGAGCAGTACTTC

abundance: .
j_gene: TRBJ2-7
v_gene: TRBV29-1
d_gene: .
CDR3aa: CSVESGQGLGYEQYF
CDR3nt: TGCAGCGTTGAAAGCGGACAGGGACTAGGCTACGAGCAGTACTTC

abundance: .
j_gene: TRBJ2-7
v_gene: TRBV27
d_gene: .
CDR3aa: CASSFVGLQSYEQYF
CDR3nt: TGTGCCAGCAGTTTTGTGGGGCTTCAGTCCTACGAGCAGTACTTC

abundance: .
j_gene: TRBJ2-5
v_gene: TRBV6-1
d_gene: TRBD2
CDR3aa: CASSETWRGGQETQYF
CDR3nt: TGTGCCAGCAGTGAAACCTGGCGGGGGGGCCAAGAGACCCAGTACTTC

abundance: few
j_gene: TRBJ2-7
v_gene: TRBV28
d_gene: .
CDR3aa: CASSLRRSPLEQYF
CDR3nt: TGTGCCAGCAGTCTAAGACGGAGTCCCCTCGAGCAGTACTTC

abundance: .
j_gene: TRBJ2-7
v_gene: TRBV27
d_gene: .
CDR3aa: CASSFEGGSYEQYF
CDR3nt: TGTGCCAGCAGTTTTGAAGGGGGGTCCTACGAGCAGTACTTC

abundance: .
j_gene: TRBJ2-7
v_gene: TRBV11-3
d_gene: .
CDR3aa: CASSSGTGSYEQYF
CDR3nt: TGTGCCAGCAGCTCCGGGACTGGCTCCTACGAGCAGTACTTC

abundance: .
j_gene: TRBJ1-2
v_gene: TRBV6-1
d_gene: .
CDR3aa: CASSWDVNYGYTF
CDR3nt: TGTGCCAGCAGTTGGGACGTTAACTATGGCTACACCTTC

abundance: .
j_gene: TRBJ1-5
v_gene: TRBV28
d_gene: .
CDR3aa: CASSLPGHLNQPQHF
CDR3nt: TGTGCCAGCAGTTTACCGGGACACCTAAATCAGCCCCAGCATTTT

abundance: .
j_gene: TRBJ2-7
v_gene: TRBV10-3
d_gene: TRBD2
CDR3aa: CAISEPGTSGTGEQYF
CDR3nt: TGTGCCATCAGTGAGCCCGGGACTAGCGGGACGGGAGAGCAGTACTTC

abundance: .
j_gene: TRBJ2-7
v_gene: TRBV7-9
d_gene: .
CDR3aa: CASSPGPYEQYF
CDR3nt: TGTGCCAGCAGCCCAGGACCCTACGAGCAGTACTTC

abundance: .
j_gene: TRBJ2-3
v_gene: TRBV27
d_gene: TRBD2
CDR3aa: CASSLLGGLAGDTQYF
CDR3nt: TGTGCCAGCAGTTTATTAGGTGGGCTAGCGGGAGATACGCAGTATTTT

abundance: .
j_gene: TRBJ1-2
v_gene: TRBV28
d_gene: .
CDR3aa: CASTATLRGAEGYTF
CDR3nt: TGTGCCAGCACCGCAACCTTGCGGGGGGCCGAAGGCTACACCTTC

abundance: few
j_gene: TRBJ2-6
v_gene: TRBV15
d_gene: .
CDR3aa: CATSRDRGSGANVLTF
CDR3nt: TGTGCCACCAGCAGAGATAGGGGATCTGGGGCCAACGTCCTGACTTTC

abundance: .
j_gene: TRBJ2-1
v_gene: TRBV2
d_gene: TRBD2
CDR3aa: CASFKRGEDNEQFF
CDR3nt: TGTGCCAGCTTTAAGCGGGGGGAGGACAATGAGCAGTTCTTC

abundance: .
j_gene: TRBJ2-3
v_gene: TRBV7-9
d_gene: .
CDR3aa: CASSLGAQEAGSTDTQYF
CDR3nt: TGTGCCAGCAGCTTAGGCGCCCAGGAGGCGGGAAGCACAGATACGCAGTATTTT

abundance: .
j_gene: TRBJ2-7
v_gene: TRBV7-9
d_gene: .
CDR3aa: CASGVVYEQYF
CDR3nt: TGTGCCAGCGGCGTAGTCTACGAGCAGTACTTC

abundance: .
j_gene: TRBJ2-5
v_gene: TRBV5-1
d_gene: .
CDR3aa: CASSPVLLDTRETQYF
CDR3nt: TGCGCCAGCAGCCCGGTATTACTAGACACGAGGGAGACCCAGTACTTC

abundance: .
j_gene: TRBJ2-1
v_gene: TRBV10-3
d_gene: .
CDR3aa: CAISEQGLDEQFF
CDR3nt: TGTGCCATCAGTGAGCAGGGGTTGGATGAGCAGTTCTTC

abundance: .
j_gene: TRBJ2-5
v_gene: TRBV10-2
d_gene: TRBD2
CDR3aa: CATGLAGISKTQYF
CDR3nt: TGCGCCACCGGACTAGCGGGAATCTCGAAGACCCAGTACTTC

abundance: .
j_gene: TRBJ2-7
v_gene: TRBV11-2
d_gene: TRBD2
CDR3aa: CASTIGSGRYEQYF
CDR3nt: TGTGCCAGCACCATCGGTAGCGGGCGCTACGAGCAGTACTTC

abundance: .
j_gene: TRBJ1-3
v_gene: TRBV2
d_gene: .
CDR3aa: CASSEGGGSGNTIYF
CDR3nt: TGTGCCAGCAGTGAAGGGGGGGGTTCTGGAAACACCATATATTTT

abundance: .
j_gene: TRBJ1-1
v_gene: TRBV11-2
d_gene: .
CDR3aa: CASSPDWGRVDTEAFF
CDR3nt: TGTGCCAGCAGCCCAGACTGGGGGCGGGTGGACACTGAAGCTTTCTTT

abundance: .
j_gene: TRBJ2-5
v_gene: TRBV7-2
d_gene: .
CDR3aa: CASSLPMYQETQYF
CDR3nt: TGTGCCAGCAGTCTCCCCATGTACCAAGAGACCCAGTACTTC

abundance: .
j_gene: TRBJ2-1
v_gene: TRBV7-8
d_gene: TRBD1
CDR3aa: CASSPRDRAYNEQFF
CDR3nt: TGTGCCAGCAGCCCCCGGGACAGGGCCTACAATGAGCAGTTCTTC

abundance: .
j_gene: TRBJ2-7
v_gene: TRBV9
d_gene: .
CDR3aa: CASSGSYEQYF
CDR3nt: TGTGCCAGCAGCGGCTCCTACGAGCAGTACTTC

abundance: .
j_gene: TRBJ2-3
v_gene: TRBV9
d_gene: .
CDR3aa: CASSVGNTQYF
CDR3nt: TGTGCCAGCAGCGTAGGAAATACGCAGTATTTT

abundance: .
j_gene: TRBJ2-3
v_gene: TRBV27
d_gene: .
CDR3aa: CASNQGDTQYF
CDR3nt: TGTGCCAGCAACCAGGGGGATACGCAGTATTTT

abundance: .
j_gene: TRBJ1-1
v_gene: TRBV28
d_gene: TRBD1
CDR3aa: CASNSDRLNTEAFF
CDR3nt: TGTGCCAGCAACTCGGACAGGCTGAACACTGAAGCTTTCTTT

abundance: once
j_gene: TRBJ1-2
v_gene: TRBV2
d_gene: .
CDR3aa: CASSPGNVYGYTF
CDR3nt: TGTGCCAGCAGCCCAGGGAATGTCTATGGCTACACCTTC

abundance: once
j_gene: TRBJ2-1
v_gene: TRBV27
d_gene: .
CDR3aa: CASSFRGNEQFF
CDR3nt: TGTGCCAGCAGTTTTCGGGGGAATGAGCAGTTCTTC

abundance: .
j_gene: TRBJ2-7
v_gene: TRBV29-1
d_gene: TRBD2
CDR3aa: CSVLGLGWYEQYF
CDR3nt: TGCAGCGTACTCGGACTAGGATGGTACGAGCAGTACTTC

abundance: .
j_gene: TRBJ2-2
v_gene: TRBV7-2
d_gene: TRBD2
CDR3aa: CASSLVYRAGRTGELFF
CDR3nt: TGTGCCAGCAGCTTAGTTTACCGAGCGGGGAGGACCGGGGAGCTGTTTTTT

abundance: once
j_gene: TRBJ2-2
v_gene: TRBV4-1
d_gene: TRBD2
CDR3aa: CASSQDRGGVTGELFF
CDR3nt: TGCGCCAGCAGCCAAGATCGGGGGGGAGTCACCGGGGAGCTGTTTTTT

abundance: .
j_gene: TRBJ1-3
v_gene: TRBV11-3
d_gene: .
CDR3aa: CASEGDSPGNTIYF
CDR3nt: TGTGCCAGCGAAGGGGATTCTCCTGGAAACACCATATATTTT

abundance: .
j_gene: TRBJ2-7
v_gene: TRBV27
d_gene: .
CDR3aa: CASSYGPGSGYEQYF
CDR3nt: TGTGCCAGCAGCTACGGCCCCGGGTCGGGCTACGAGCAGTACTTC

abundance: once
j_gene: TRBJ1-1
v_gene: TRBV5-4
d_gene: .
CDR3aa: CASSLGFDAFF
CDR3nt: TGTGCCAGCAGCTTAGGGTTTGATGCTTTCTTT

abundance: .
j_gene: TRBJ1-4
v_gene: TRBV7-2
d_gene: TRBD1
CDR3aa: CASSDGTGGVGNEKLFF
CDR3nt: TGTGCCAGCAGCGACGGGACAGGGGGCGTCGGGAATGAAAAACTGTTTTTT

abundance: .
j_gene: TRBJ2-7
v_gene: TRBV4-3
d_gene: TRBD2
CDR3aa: CASSPGPAGDSYEQYF
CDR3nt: TGCGCCAGCAGCCCCGGGCCCGCGGGGGACTCCTACGAGCAGTACTTC

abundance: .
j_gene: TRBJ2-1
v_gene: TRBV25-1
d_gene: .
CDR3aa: CASNEGNEQFF
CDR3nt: TGTGCCAGCAACGAGGGCAATGAGCAGTTCTTC

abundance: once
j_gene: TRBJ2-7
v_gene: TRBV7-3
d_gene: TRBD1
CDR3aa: CASSLGQGLNEQYF
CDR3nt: TGTGCCAGCAGCTTAGGACAGGGCCTTAACGAGCAGTACTTC

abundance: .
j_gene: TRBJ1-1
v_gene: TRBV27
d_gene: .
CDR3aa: CASGNHGAEAFF
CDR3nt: TGTGCCAGCGGAAATCACGGGGCTGAAGCTTTCTTT

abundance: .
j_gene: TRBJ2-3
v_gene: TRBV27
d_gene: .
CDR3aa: CASSLSVGADTQYF
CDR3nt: TGTGCCAGCAGTTTATCGGTAGGGGCAGATACGCAGTATTTT

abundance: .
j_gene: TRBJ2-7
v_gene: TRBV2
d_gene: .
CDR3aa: CASFSGRGYEQYF
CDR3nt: TGTGCCAGCTTCTCGGGGCGGGGCTACGAGCAGTACTTC

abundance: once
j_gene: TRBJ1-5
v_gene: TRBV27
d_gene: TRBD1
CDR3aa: CASSYRGSNQPQHF
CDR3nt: TGTGCCAGCAGTTACAGGGGCAGCAATCAGCCCCAGCATTTT

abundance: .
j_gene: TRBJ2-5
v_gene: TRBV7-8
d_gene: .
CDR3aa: CASSLPRGGETQYF
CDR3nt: TGTGCCAGCAGCTTACCGAGGGGGGGGGAGACCCAGTACTTC

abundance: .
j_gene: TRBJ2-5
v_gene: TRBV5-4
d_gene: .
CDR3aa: CASSPLEGTGETQYF
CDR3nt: TGTGCCAGCAGCCCACTCGAGGGGACGGGAGAGACCCAGTACTTC

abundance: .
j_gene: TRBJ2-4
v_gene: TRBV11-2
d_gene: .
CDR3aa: CASSLRGEPVAKNIQYF
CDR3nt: TGTGCCAGCAGCTTAAGGGGGGAACCCGTAGCCAAAAACATTCAGTACTTC

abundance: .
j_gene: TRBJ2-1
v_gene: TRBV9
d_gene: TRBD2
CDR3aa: CATRARLAGSNEQFF
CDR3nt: TGTGCCACAAGAGCCAGACTAGCGGGAAGCAATGAGCAGTTCTTC

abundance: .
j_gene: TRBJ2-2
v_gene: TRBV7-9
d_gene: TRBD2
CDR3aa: CASSSGGGELFF
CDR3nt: TGTGCCAGCAGCTCGGGAGGCGGGGAGCTGTTTTTT

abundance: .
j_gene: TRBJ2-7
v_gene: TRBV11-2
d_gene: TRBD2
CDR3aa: CASSLTSGSSYEQYF
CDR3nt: TGTGCCAGCAGCCTGACTAGCGGGAGCTCCTACGAGCAGTACTTC

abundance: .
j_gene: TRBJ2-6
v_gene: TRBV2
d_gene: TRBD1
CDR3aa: CASSDAGTGGLHSGANVLTF
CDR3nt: TGTGCCAGCAGTGATGCTGGGACAGGGGGCCTTCACTCTGGGGCCAACGTCCTGACTTTC

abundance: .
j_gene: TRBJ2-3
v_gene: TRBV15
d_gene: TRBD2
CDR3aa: CASSGSTDTQYF
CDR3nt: TGTGCCTCTAGCGGGAGCACAGATACGCAGTATTTT